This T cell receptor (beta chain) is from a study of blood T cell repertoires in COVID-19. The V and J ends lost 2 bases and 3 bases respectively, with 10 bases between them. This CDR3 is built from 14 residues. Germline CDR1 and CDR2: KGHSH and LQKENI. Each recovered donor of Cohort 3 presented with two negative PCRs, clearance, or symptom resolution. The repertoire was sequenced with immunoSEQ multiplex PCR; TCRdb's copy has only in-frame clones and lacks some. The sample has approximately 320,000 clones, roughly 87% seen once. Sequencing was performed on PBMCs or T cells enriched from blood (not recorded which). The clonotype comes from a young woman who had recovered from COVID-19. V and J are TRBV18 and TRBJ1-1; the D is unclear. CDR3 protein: CASSPNMGDTEAFF. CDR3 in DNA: TGTGCCAGCTCACCAAACATGGGAGACACTGAAGCTTTCTTT.